Listed here are 26 T cell receptor beta chains from one sample, sequenced in a study of CD8 T cells in ankylosing spondylitis. Study results and limitations: A motif in TCR beta, a set of about eight highly homologous variants, appeared characteristic of ankylosing spondylitis blood.

Antigens for these TCRs are unknown. Each CDR3 protein is one row after TCRdb ran MiXCR on the 5' RACE reads. The profile shows some 840,000 distinct CDR3 sequences, about 10% of them singletons. Sample: blood, either unsorted or a sorted T cell fraction (not recorded which). The receptor source for this set is a male donor with ankylosing spondylitis.

The chain uses TRBV4-1 and TRBJ1-1, with D maybe TRBD1 (5 bases). The germline V and J ends were trimmed by 3 bases and 0 bases, with 11 bases remaining between them. CDR3 length equals 15 residues. Germline CDR1 MGHRA, CDR2 YSYEKL. This CDR3 reads CASSHRDLMNTEAFF. CDR3 coding DNA: TGCGCCAGCAGCCACCGGGACCTTATGAACACTGAAGCTTTCTTT.

This clonotype has more than one count but fewer than ten. The CDR3 DNA follows: TGCAGCGTTGGGGGGCGGTCTGAAGCTTTCTTT. Protein: CSVGGRSEAFF. The V call is TRBV29-1, the J call TRBJ1-1; D is perhaps TRBD1 (6 bases). CDR3 length: 11 residues. V was cut by 4 bases and J by 6 bases, with 9 bases left in between. The V gene's germline CDR1 is SQVTM and CDR2 ANQGSEA.

This clonotype has more than one count but fewer than ten. This chain joins TRBV24-1 and TRBJ2-1; a possible D gene is TRBD2 (6 bases). Trimming cost V 5 bases and J 5 bases, with 15 bases left between them. CDR3 length: 15 amino acids. Germline CDR1 and CDR2: KGHDR and SFDVKD. Written as DNA, the CDR3 is TGTGCCACCAGTGGTGATAGCGGATTCCACAATGAGCAGTTCTTC. It yields the protein CATSGDSGFHNEQFF.

This chain connects TRBV20-1 to TRBJ2-7; weak D call: TRBD1 (5 bases). The CDR3 has 14 amino acids. Trimming cost V 1 base and J 6 bases, with 16 bases left between them. The germline V gene has CDR1 DFQATT and CDR2 SNEGSKA (reference sequence). The CDR3 here is CSARVWTPMGEQYF. The CDR3 coding sequence is TGCAGTGCTAGAGTCTGGACACCGATGGGCGAGCAGTACTTC.

In its sample, this clonotype was seen a few times. The chain links TRBV7-2 to TRBJ1-5, with a weak D call TRBD1 (6 bases). The germline CDR1 and CDR2 sequences are SGHTA and FQGNSA. V was shortened by 5 bases and J by 6 bases, with 20 bases between the two germline ends. The CDR3 has 16 amino acids. The CDR3 loop reads CASSPKVGGLGQPQHF. CDR3 in DNA: TGTGCCAGCAGCCCCAAGGTAGGGGGGCTAGGTCAGCCCCAGCATTTT.

This clonotype has more than one count but fewer than ten. The rearrangement uses TRBV20-1 and TRBJ1-1; 12 bases line up with TRBD1. Germline V gene lookup returns CDR1 DFQATT and CDR2 SNEGSKA (reference sequence). With 3 bases clipped from V and 7 bases from J, the junction kept 6 bases outside the gene matches. The CDR3 contains 14 residues. The CDR3: CSASGGTGGDEAFF. In DNA, the CDR3 is TGCAGTGCTAGCGGAGGGACAGGGGGCGATGAAGCTTTCTTT.

The chain recombines TRBV18 with TRBJ2-5; TRBD1 agrees at 7 bases. The CDR3 is 14 amino acids. Looked up from germline, CDR1 is KGHSH and CDR2 is LQKENI. J gave up 3 bases and V 3 bases, and 4 bases lay outside the gene matches. The CDR3 sequence: CASSPITGEETQYF. The CDR3 DNA reads TGTGCCAGCTCACCTATCACAGGGGAAGAGACCCAGTACTTC.

This clonotype was seen more than once but under ten times. This chain uses TRBV6-1 with TRBJ2-2; D gene unclear. CDR1 is MNHNS and CDR2 is SASEGT in the germline V gene. This CDR3 has 15 residues. With 5 bases removed from V and 6 bases from J, the gap between germline ends came to 16 bases. CDR3: CASSRSRARSGELFF. CDR3 coding DNA: TGTGCCAGCAGTCGATCCCGGGCACGTTCCGGGGAGCTGTTTTTT.

V usage is TRBV10-1 and J usage is TRBJ2-2; 7 nucleotides line up with TRBD1. The germline CDR1 and CDR2 sequences are WNHNN and SYGVQD (reference sequence). The CDR3 sequence is 16 residues long. Trimming took 1 base from V and 2 from J; bases not matched to a gene: 4. DNA for the CDR3: TGCGCCAGCAGTGAGTTAGGGGGCTTCAACACCGGGGAGCTGTTTTTT. This encodes CASSELGGFNTGELFF.

Only a few counts were recorded for this clonotype. The chain employs TRBV7-2 and TRBJ1-2; D unclear. CDR1 is SGHTA and CDR2 is FQGNSA in the germline V gene. The V end lost 5 bases, the J end lost 4 bases, and 8 bases lay between the germline ends. This CDR3 region has 12 residues. The CDR3 protein is CASSLSIYGYTF. As DNA, the CDR3 is TGTGCCAGCAGCCTTAGTATCTATGGCTACACCTTC. The full variable domain, rest sourced from reference TRBV7-2 and TRBJ1-2, is GAGVSQSPSNKVTEKGKDVELRCDPISGHTALYWYRQSLGQGLEFLIYFQGNSAPDKSGLPSDRFSAERTGGSVSTLTIQRTQQEDSAVYLCASSLSIYGYTFGSGTRLTVV.

V and J are TRBV5-5 and TRBJ2-7, with D unclear. The germline V and J ends were trimmed by 4 bases and 0 bases, with 11 bases remaining between them. The germline V gene has CDR1 SGHKS and CDR2 YYEKEE (reference sequence). The CDR3 runs 14 residues. The CDR3 loop is CASSTSPHSYEQYF. DNA of the CDR3: TGTGCCAGCAGCACGAGTCCTCACTCCTACGAGCAGTACTTC.

J is TRBJ2-5 and V is TRBV7-6; D perhaps matches TRBD2 (6 bases). CDR1 is SGHVS, CDR2 FNYEAQ, per germline. This CDR3 contains 13 residues. Trimming cost V 8 bases and J 0 bases, with 10 bases left between them. CDR3 protein: CASSGGNQETQYF. CDR3 DNA: TGTGCCAGCTCTGGGGGGAACCAAGAGACCCAGTACTTC.

This clonotype was detected only a few times. This chain joins TRBV7-2 and TRBJ2-7, with 7 bases matching TRBD2. CDR3 length equals 17 residues. Looked up from germline, CDR1 is SGHTA and CDR2 is FQGNSA. Losses at the gene ends were 1 base for V and 1 base for J; bases not matched to a gene: 10. The CDR3 spells CASSLGPWGTKSYEQYF. The CDR3 DNA follows: TGTGCCAGCAGCTTAGGGCCGTGGGGGACTAAGTCCTACGAGCAGTACTTC.

This clonotype was seen at least ten times. The chain uses TRBV29-1 and TRBJ2-7; a weak D match, TRBD1 (5 bases). V gave up 6 bases and J gave up 3 bases, with 15 bases separating them. The CDR3 consists of 13 residues. Germline CDR1 SQVTM, CDR2 ANQGSEA. DNA of the CDR3: TGCAGCGTGGAAAAGGGGAAAGGCTACGAGCAGTACTTC. Protein sequence: CSVEKGKGYEQYF.

The sample holds a few counts of this clonotype. This chain links TRBV7-2 with TRBJ1-6; TRBD1 matches at 7 bases. CDR3 size: 15 residues. Germline V gives CDR1 SGHTA, CDR2 FQGNSA. Trimming at V came to 5 bases and at J to 7 bases, leaving 8 bases not matched to a gene. The CDR3 DNA reads TGTGCCAGCAGCGCCACCGGGACAGCAAATTCACCCCTCCACTTT. It encodes CASSATGTANSPLHF.

This clonotype was counted only a few times. The chain recombines TRBV7-8 with TRBJ1-2; D gene uncertain. V lost 3 bases and J 5 bases, leaving 19 bases between the germline ends. Germline V gene lookup returns CDR1 SGHVS and CDR2 FQNEAQ. This CDR3 contains 16 residues. The CDR3 DNA is TGTGCCAGCAGCTTTAATCTTCGCGGAACTCGGTATGGCTACACCTTC. Translating it yields CASSFNLRGTRYGYTF.

This clonotype was observed a handful of times. The chain combines TRBV6-5 with TRBJ2-2; TRBD2 matches 14 bases. The germline V gene encodes CDR1 MNHEY and CDR2 SVGAGI. The CDR3 loop spans 19 amino acids. The V and J ends lost 2 bases and 5 bases, in that order; junction bases with no gene match: 10. The CDR3, as DNA: TGTGCCAGCAGTTACAGCCCGGGACTAGCGGGAGTACGGACCGGGGAGCTGTTTTTT. Amino acid sequence: CASSYSPGLAGVRTGELFF.

There are a few counts of this clonotype. The rearrangement uses TRBV5-6 and TRBJ2-7, with TRBD1 matching over 7 bases. The V and J ends lost 4 bases and 7 bases, in that order; junction bases with no gene match: 8. This CDR3 has 13 amino acids. Germline V CDR1 and CDR2: SGHDT, YYEEEE. Here the CDR3 DNA reads TGTGCCAGCAGCCCGGGACAGATTAAGGAGCAGTACTTC. It codes for CASSPGQIKEQYF.

This clonotype was counted only a few times. J is TRBJ1-2 and V is TRBV5-1, with a possible D match to TRBD1 (6 bases). The CDR3 has 15 amino acids. Germline lookup yields CDR1 SGHRS and CDR2 YFSETQ. The ends were cut back, 1 base at V and 4 bases at J, with 14 bases in the middle. The CDR3 loop is CASSLSPGEVYGYTF. The CDR3 bases are TGCGCCAGCAGCTTGTCCCCAGGGGAGGTCTATGGCTACACCTTC. The whole variable domain, remainder taken from reference TRBV5-1 and TRBJ1-2, is KAGVTQTPRYLIKTRGQQVTLSCSPISGHRSVSWYQQTPGQGLQFLFEYFSETQRNKGNFPGRFSGRQFSNSRSEMNVSTLELGDSALYLCASSLSPGEVYGYTFGSGTRLTVV.

This clonotype was seen more than once but under ten times. This chain joins TRBV20-1 and TRBJ2-5, with 7 bases lining up with TRBD2. CDR1 and CDR2 (germline): DFQATT, SNEGSKA (reference sequence). This CDR3 region has 13 residues. V lost 0 bases and J lost 7; bases outside the gene matches: 5. CDR3 nucleotide sequence: TGCAGTGCTAGAGATTCAGTAGCGGGGACCCAGTACTTC. This gives the protein CSARDSVAGTQYF.

This chain links TRBV7-2 with TRBJ2-3; D is possibly TRBD2 (7 bases). This CDR3 comprises 13 residues. Germline lookup yields CDR1 SGHTA and CDR2 FQGNSA. Trimming cost V 3 bases and J 7 bases, with 11 bases left between them. The CDR3: CASSLAGANTQYF. CDR3 in DNA: TGTGCCAGCAGCTTGGCGGGGGCCAATACGCAGTATTTT.

About this clonotype: Mismatch with germline at one junction end may stem from a read error. The rearrangement uses TRBV4-2 and TRBJ2-3, with no clear D. This CDR3 is 13 amino acids long. The V gene's germline CDR1 is LGHNA and CDR2 YNFKEQ. The DNA of the CDR3 is TGTGCCAGCAGTCAAGAGGCCGGAGATACGCAGTATTTT. Its translation: CASSQEAGDTQYF.

The gene calls are TRBV28 and TRBJ2-2; 10 bases align to TRBD1. V trimming: 7 bases; J trimming: 7 bases; junction bases outside the gene matches: 6. Germline lookup yields CDR1 MDHEN and CDR2 SYDVKM. The CDR3 totals 14 residues. CDR3 coding DNA: TGTGCCAGCACGTTGACAGGGGGCAGCGGGGAGCTGTTTTTT. Translated, it gives CASTLTGGSGELFF.

This chain joins TRBV12-3 or TRBV12-4 and TRBJ1-2; D gene uncertain. There are 14 residues in the CDR3. Trimming left V 6 bases short and J 2 bases short, with 13 bases between. The CDR3 protein is CASSPLLTNYGYTF. CDR3 sequence (DNA): TGTGCCAGCAGCCCTCTTCTAACAAACTATGGCTACACCTTC.

The V call is TRBV27, the J call TRBJ2-7, with D unresolved. This CDR3 has 13 residues. Trimming cost V 6 bases and J 5 bases, with 14 bases left between them. Germline V CDR1 and CDR2: MNHEY, SMNVEV (reference sequence). DNA for the CDR3: TGTGCCAGCAGAGGGTGGGGTCGGGACGAGCAGTACTTC. It is translated as CASRGWGRDEQYF.

The J gene is TRBJ1-3, the V gene TRBV9; no definite D call. The CDR3 has 17 amino acids. Trimming left V 3 bases short and J 0 bases short, with 16 bases between. Germline V gives CDR1 SGDLS, CDR2 YYNGEE. The CDR3 protein is CASSGSPRRASGNTIYF. The CDR3 coding sequence is TGTGCCAGCAGCGGAAGTCCTCGGCGGGCCTCTGGAAACACCATATATTTT.